The present T cell receptor beta chain was sequenced within a study of response to subunit inactivated influenza vaccine (dated by TCRdb to 2016 to 2019). Study-level background: Deep quantitative T cell receptor repertoire profiling was used in the study to track responses to a trivalent subunit inactivated influenza vaccine. What the study reported, not specific to this receptor: According to the authors, only a limited number of new T cells may be recruited by each seasonal influenza vaccination.

With regard to this clonotype: Which antigen it targets is not known. Per-base qualities were not stored, and no clone one base away is much larger.

CDR1 and CDR2 are drawn from the germline V gene: ENHRY, SYGVKD. Its CDR3 holds 14 amino acids, cysteine through phenylalanine. Only the CDR3 DNA is retained, 42 bases long and in frame from the first base. V lost 6 bases and J lost 2 bases; the stretch between them is 13 bases long. The library was built by means of RT-PCR. Sequencer: Illumina HiSeq 2500. In-frame beta chains were kept once TCRdb had trimmed the public reads at Q25 with fastp and called clones with MiXCR. Every CDR3 protein is listed once, alongside the most common genes and DNA of its rows. Counted in this sample were hundreds of thousands of distinct CDR3 sequences; 15% to 19% of them appeared once. Jointly, the top ten make up 9.5% to 13% of the sample.

The chain joins TRBV10-3 to TRBJ1-2; TRBD1 could be the D gene, as 6 bases match. The receptor comes from a man in his fifties or sixties who received an inactivated influenza vaccine. Donor details come from another sample of the same person, matched by shared clones. Here the sequenced sample was PBMCs from blood, taken 11 to 12 days after vaccination. The CDR3 reads CAISLGGQNYGYTF. The nucleotides read TGTGCCATCAGCCTCGGGGGGCAGAACTATGGCTACACCTTC.